In this sample, the clone carrying this T cell receptor (beta chain) turned up a few times. Its matching antigen is unknown. The CDR3 goes on 3 residues after the read ends, and that part is filled in from the germline J gene. CDR3 length: 16 amino acids. Germline values: CDR1 MNHNS, CDR2 SASEGT. With 1 base removed from V and 6 bases from J, the gap between germline ends came to 18 bases. Clones were read by immunoSEQ multiplex PCR, and TCRdb kept only the in-frame ones, dropping some. Listed for the sample are about 33,000 clones, none seen a single time. Reduced serum IgG, IgA and/or IgM plus specific antibody deficiency defined CVID. CVID subjects had received replacement immunoglobulin for at least one year. This sample stems from a study of T cell clonality in common variable immunodeficiency. General observations from the study: Common variable immunodeficiency TCR beta sequences reportedly had fewer deletions and N-nucleotide insertions.

The chain combines TRBV6-1 with TRBJ1-1; D perhaps matches TRBD1 (6 bases). The receptor was derived from a human donor with common variable immunodeficiency. Sequencing was carried out using peripheral blood mononuclear cells. The part of the CDR3 DNA that was read is TGTGCCAGCAGTGAAGAATTGGGCCAGGGGAATGCTGAA. Translation gives CASSEELGQGNAE. In full, the CDR3 reads CASSEELGQGNAEAFF.